The clone carrying this T cell receptor (beta chain) was detected a few times. The germline V gene has CDR1 MNHNS and CDR2 SASEGT. V lost 1 base and J lost 3, with 9 bases in between. The CDR3 covers 15 residues. These data belong to a study of CD8 T cells in ankylosing spondylitis. TCRdb processed the 5' RACE reads anew with MiXCR; each CDR3 protein has one entry. The data show roughly 170,000 distinct CDR3 sequences, approximately 10% seen once. The chain is built from TRBV6-1 and TRBJ2-2, with a tentative D call TRBD1 (5 bases). The TCR originated in a female donor with ankylosing spondylitis or in good health (not recorded which). Sample: blood, either unsorted or a sorted T cell fraction (not recorded which). This CDR3 is CASSEEQDDTGELFF. For the CDR3, the DNA is TGTGCCAGCAGTGAAGAACAGGACGACACCGGGGAGCTGTTTTTT.